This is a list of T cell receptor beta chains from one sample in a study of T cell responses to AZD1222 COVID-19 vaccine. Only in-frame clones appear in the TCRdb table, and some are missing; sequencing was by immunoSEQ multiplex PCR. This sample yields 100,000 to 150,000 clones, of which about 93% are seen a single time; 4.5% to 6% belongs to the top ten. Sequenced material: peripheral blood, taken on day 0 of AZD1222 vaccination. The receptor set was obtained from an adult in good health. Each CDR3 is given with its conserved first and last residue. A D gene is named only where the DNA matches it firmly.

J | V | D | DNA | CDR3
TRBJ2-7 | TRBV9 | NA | TGTGCCAGCAGCGTAGCAGGGGACGGAGTTATATACGAGCAGTACTTC | CASSVAGDGVIYEQYF
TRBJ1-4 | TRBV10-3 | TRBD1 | TGTGCCATCAGGGACAGGGAAGAAGAAAAACTGTTTTTT | CAIRDREEEKLFF
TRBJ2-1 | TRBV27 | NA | TGTGCCAGCAGTTTCGGACTGTACAATGAGCAGTTCTTC | CASSFGLYNEQFF
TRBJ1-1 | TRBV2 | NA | TGTGCCAGCAGTCCCCTCTTCTTGACCGGGAACACTGAAGCTTTCTTT | CASSPLFLTGNTEAFF
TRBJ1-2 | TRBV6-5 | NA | TGTGCCAGCAGACTCGGACAGTCTAACTATGGCTACACCTTC | CASRLGQSNYGYTF
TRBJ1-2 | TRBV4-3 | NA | TGCGCCAGCAGCCAATCTGGCGATGGCTACACCTTC | CASSQSGDGYTF
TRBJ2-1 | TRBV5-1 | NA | TGCGCCAGCAGCTTGGCAGGGGTCAATGAGCAGTTCTTC | CASSLAGVNEQFF
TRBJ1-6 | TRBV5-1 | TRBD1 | TGCGCCAGCAGCATAAAGGGACAGGGGATCGGATCACCCCTCCACTTT | CASSIKGQGIGSPLHF
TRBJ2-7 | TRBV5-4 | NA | TGTGCCAGCAGCTTGGGCACAGGGTCCGCTGCCTACGAGCAGTACTTC | CASSLGTGSAAYEQYF
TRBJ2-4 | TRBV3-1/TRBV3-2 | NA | TGTGCCAGCAGCCAAGGACTGTCCCAACACGCGGAAAAGTACTTC | CASSQGLSQHAEKYF